These T cell receptor beta chains were read from a single sample in a study of cytomegalovirus exposure and HLA in healthy donors. Measured with immunoSEQ multiplex PCR; TCRdb has only the in-frame clones, and not every one. The data show about 130,000 clones, roughly 80% seen once. Sequencing was performed on PBMCs. The origin of the receptors is a boy younger than 18 in good health and CMV-seronegative. Both conserved end residues are part of each CDR3. D genes are given only for firm matches.

TRBV7-9	-	TRBJ2-7	CASSFSLTDIHEQYF
TRBV5-6	-	TRBJ2-1	CASSFGLRSSYNEQFF
TRBV27	-	TRBJ2-7	CASSFGGESYEQYF
TRBV27	-	TRBJ2-1	CASSSAVYNEQFF
TRBV4-1	TRBD2	TRBJ2-1	CASSQEPGLAGDEQFF
TRBV30	-	TRBJ2-7	CAWSASSYEQYF
TRBV14	-	TRBJ2-2	CASSQGVTRGTGELFF
TRBV5-1	-	TRBJ1-2	CASSLAGLYGYTF
TRBV5-1	-	TRBJ2-2	CASSFLQENTGELFF
TRBV27	-	TRBJ1-1	CASRHYTEAFF
TRBV5-4	-	TRBJ2-3	CASSLQGWDGTDTQYF
TRBV7-9	-	TRBJ2-7	CASSLGLSYEQYF
TRBV7-9	TRBD1	TRBJ2-7	CASSAGQGLEQYF
TRBV6-1	-	TRBJ1-5	CASSRSGDNQPQHF
TRBV9	TRBD1	TRBJ2-7	CASSGWGGTGTFEQYF
TRBV27	TRBD1	TRBJ1-1	CASSPLQGYTEAFF
TRBV6-6	-	TRBJ1-6	CASKAGPSSYNSPLHF
TRBV19	TRBD2	TRBJ2-4	CATGLAGDSKNIQYF
TRBV4-1	TRBD2	TRBJ2-5	CASSPGGLAAQETQYF
TRBV5-6	-	TRBJ2-7	CASSLGQYEQYF
TRBV13	TRBD1	TRBJ2-7	CASSLEWGQGAREQYF
TRBV4-2	TRBD2	TRBJ2-5	CASSPKASGSGGETQYF
TRBV5-6	TRBD2	TRBJ2-3	CASSLLGAGDYADTQYF
TRBV30	-	TRBJ2-7	CAWSDTGTHEQYF
TRBV4-2	-	TRBJ2-4	CASSQGGPGAKNIQYF
TRBV7-9	TRBD2	TRBJ2-1	CASSLSGNGEQFF
TRBV5-1	-	TRBJ1-1	CASSVTTGQMNTEAFF
TRBV7-8	TRBD2	TRBJ2-7	CASSLGLSSYEQYF
TRBV5-6	-	-	CASSLGGANEQYF
TRBV6-6	-	TRBJ2-1	CASSYVGGTTYNEQFF
TRBV6-6	TRBD1	TRBJ1-1	CASSFPGTGDTEAFF
TRBV7-6	TRBD1	TRBJ2-3	CASAQGALGDTQYF
TRBV12-5	TRBD1	TRBJ1-4	CASGSGTTGGFANEKLFF
TRBV5-1	TRBD1	TRBJ2-1	CASSTGTGAPMSYNEQFF
TRBV19	-	TRBJ2-3	CASSSPAGSDTQYF
TRBV7-9	-	TRBJ2-3	CASSPIRGQTLNTQYF
TRBV2	-	TRBJ1-4	CASSALTDHNEKLFF
TRBV5-1	TRBD1	TRBJ1-2	CASSLDGTGDHYGYTF
TRBV30	TRBD1	TRBJ2-7	CAWTPGQGAFYEQYF
TRBV11-2	TRBD1	TRBJ1-3	CASSRSGQQGPGNTIYF
TRBV7-2	TRBD2	TRBJ2-5	CASSPRLATETQYF
TRBV4-3	-	TRBJ1-1	CASSQDFGGLNEAFF
TRBV27	TRBD1	TRBJ1-1	CASSRDRDHAEAFF
TRBV19	-	TRBJ2-6	CASSIDLARESGANVLTF
TRBV19	TRBD2	TRBJ2-7	CASSHTLAGEQYF
TRBV15	-	TRBJ2-7	CATSTLWASYEQYF
TRBV27	TRBD1	TRBJ2-1	CASSSRQGPYNEQFF
TRBV29-1	TRBD1	-	CSVPGQGFYEQYF
TRBV30	-	TRBJ1-3	CAWSAGNTIYF
TRBV7-2	-	TRBJ1-6	CASRQGTTHNSPLHF
TRBV27	-	TRBJ2-7	CASSLNYYYEQYF
TRBV7-2	TRBD1	TRBJ2-5	CASSFPGGQETQYF
TRBV2	-	TRBJ1-1	CASNPEGNTEAFF
TRBV7-2	-	TRBJ1-5	CASSRGSGNQPQHF
TRBV5-1	TRBD1	TRBJ1-2	CASSLGRGPDYGYTF
TRBV6-5	TRBD1	TRBJ2-5	CASSYSGQGQETQYF
TRBV15	TRBD2	TRBJ2-1	CATTPNSGSVDEQFF
TRBV7-7	TRBD2	TRBJ2-1	CASSFGTSGRDSYNEQFF